Each of the 14 T cell receptor beta chains below was sequenced from the same sample in a study of identical twins. TCRdb re-derived calls from the 5' RACE reads in MiXCR, one entry per CDR3 protein. The table has around 370,000 distinct CDR3 sequences, approximately 8.7% seen once. Sequencing was carried out using naive T cells sorted from blood. The receptors were gathered from a woman aged 45-65 years in good health.

V is TRBV4-1 and J is TRBJ2-1; the D gene is possibly TRBD2 (5 bases). Per the germline V gene, CDR1 is MGHRA and CDR2 is YSYEKL. The CDR3 extends over 11 amino acids. Between the trimmed V and J ends, which lost 7 bases and 8 bases, there was a span of 9 bases. The CDR3 is CASTSLDEQFF. CDR3 nucleotide sequence: TGCGCCAGCACCTCACTAGATGAGCAGTTCTTC.

This clonotype was seen at least ten times. This chain connects TRBV27 to TRBJ2-2; no reliable D call. V was cut by 6 bases and J by 2 bases, with 10 bases left in between. The CDR3 consists of 14 residues. Germline loops: CDR1 MNHEY, CDR2 SMNVEV (reference sequence). The CDR3 reads CASRLYYNTGELFF. Here the CDR3 DNA reads TGTGCCAGCAGGCTATACTATAACACCGGGGAGCTGTTTTTT.

V is TRBV7-9 and J is TRBJ2-7, with D perhaps matching TRBD2 (6 bases). Between the trimmed V and J ends, which lost 4 bases and 2 bases, there was a span of 12 bases. CDR1 and CDR2 (germline): SEHNR, FQNEAQ (reference sequence). The length of the CDR3 is 14 residues. CDR3 residues: CASSSGLLTYEQYV. The DNA for the CDR3 is TGTGCCAGCAGCTCGGGACTCCTTACCTACGAGCAGTACGTC.

This sequence joins TRBV5-1 and TRBJ1-1; 9 bases map to TRBD1. CDR1 SGHRS and CDR2 YFSETQ come from the germline V gene. The V gene end was trimmed by 6 bases and the J gene end by 7 bases; junction bases not matched to a gene: 10. CDR3 length: 14 residues. CDR3 DNA sequence: TGCGCCAGCAAGAACAGGGGGCGACGTGGTGAAGCTTTCTTT. This sequence encodes CASKNRGRRGEAFF.

This clonotype was observed a handful of times. This sequence joins TRBV6-5 and TRBJ1-5, with TRBD1 matching over 7 bases. CDR1 and CDR2 (germline): MNHEY, SVGAGI. The CDR3 spans 15 residues. V shed 6 bases and J 1 base; nucleotides not matched to a gene: 6. Here the CDR3 reads CASRPGTASNQPQHF. The CDR3 region has the DNA TGTGCCAGCAGGCCCGGGACAGCAAGCAATCAGCCCCAGCATTTT.

The rearrangement joins TRBV4-1 to TRBJ2-5; D remains unclear. Trimming shortened V by 0 bases and J by 7 bases, and 9 bases separated the two germline ends. CDR1 and CDR2 (germline): MGHRA, YSYEKL. CDR3 size: 13 residues. The CDR3 DNA follows: TGCGCCAGCAGCCAAGAGAACTCTTGGACCCAGTACTTC. Its translation is CASSQENSWTQYF.

This chain joins TRBV3-1 and TRBJ2-3; D is unclear. The CDR3 extends over 16 amino acids. V lost 6 bases and J lost 4, with 20 bases in between. Germline V gene data show CDR1 as LGHDT and CDR2 as YNNKEL (reference sequence). The DNA for the CDR3 is TGTGCCAGCAGTCATGGAAACGTACTTAGTCCAGATACGCAGTATTTT. Amino acids: CASSHGNVLSPDTQYF.

The V and J genes are TRBV5-5 and TRBJ1-5; 9 nucleotides align to TRBD1. V dropped 4 bases and J dropped 5; count of bases not matched to a gene: 4. The CDR3 sequence is 14 residues long. Germline lookup yields CDR1 SGHKS and CDR2 YYEKEE (reference sequence). CDR3 nucleotide sequence: TGTGCCAGCAGCAGGACAGGGGCTGATCAGCCCCAGCATTTT. Translation: CASSRTGADQPQHF.

This clonotype appeared a single time. The V and J genes are TRBV14 and TRBJ2-5, with TRBD2 as a possible D gene (5 bases). The CDR3 is 14 residues long. Trimming removed 5 bases from V and 0 bases from J, with 10 bases in between. From germline, CDR1 is SGHDN and CDR2 FVKESK. As DNA, the CDR3 is TGTGCCAGCAGCTTCGGACTGTACCAAGAGACCCAGTACTTC. It codes for CASSFGLYQETQYF.

The V gene is TRBV25-1, the J gene TRBJ2-7, with unresolved D. The CDR3 totals 13 residues. Trimming removed 3 bases at V and 0 bases at J, with 6 bases between. Germline CDR1 MGHDK, CDR2 SYGVNS. The CDR3 reads CASSDWNSYEQYV. DNA for the CDR3: TGTGCCAGCAGTGACTGGAACTCCTACGAGCAGTACGTC.

The chain couples TRBV3-1 to TRBJ1-1; no definite D call. Germline values: CDR1 LGHDT, CDR2 YNNKEL (reference sequence). The CDR3 length is 16 residues. V was cut by 4 bases and J by 1 base, with 16 bases left in between. For the CDR3, the DNA is TGTGCCAGCAGCCCCACGGGTCCTTTTCCGAACACTGAAGCTTTCTTT. Amino acids: CASSPTGPFPNTEAFF.

The chain carries TRBV7-9 and TRBJ2-5; D unresolved. V lost 5 bases and J lost 0, with 10 bases in between. CDR1 and CDR2 (germline): SEHNR, FQNEAQ (reference sequence). The CDR3 spans 14 residues. The CDR3 DNA reads as TGTGCCAGCAGCGAAGTAAGGAACCAAGAGACCCAGTACTTC. As protein: CASSEVRNQETQYF.

The rearrangement uses TRBV10-3 and TRBJ2-3; D unresolved. The length of the CDR3 is 13 residues. Germline CDR1 ENHRY, CDR2 SYGVKD. V dropped 3 bases and J dropped 2 bases, with 6 bases sitting between them. CDR3 sequence: CAISDLITDTQYF. CDR3 in DNA: TGTGCCATCAGTGACCTGATCACAGATACGCAGTATTTT.

This clonotype was found many times. The chain combines TRBV14 with TRBJ2-5, with 7 bases that match TRBD1. V dropped 3 bases and J dropped 3; count of bases not matched to a gene: 4. Germline CDR1 and CDR2: SGHDN and FVKESK. The CDR3 covers 14 residues. The CDR3 DNA is TGTGCCAGCAGCCAGGGGACAGTTAAAGAGACCCAGTACTTC. Protein: CASSQGTVKETQYF.